This T cell receptor beta chain was sequenced in a study of control samples from healthy donors and cancer patients (dated by TCRdb to the early 2020s). Library generation was performed with the immunoSEQ multiplex PCR assay. The source is immuneACCESS, and TCRdb retained only in-frame sequences with V and J called. Part of the clones is not carried over; for the studies checked, unresolved V genes explain less than half of this, and the remainder is unexplained. This sample gives 70,000 to 90,000 clones in total; about 93% of them show up just once. The ten largest clonotypes hold around 4.5% of the sample. Concerning this clone itself: Its antigen has not been determined. No clone much larger than this one lies a single base away; base qualities are absent.

From the cysteine through the phenylalanine, the CDR3 covers 16 amino acids. The only DNA kept is the CDR3, 48 bases in frame from the first base. The germline V gene yields SNHLY for CDR1 and FYNNEI for CDR2. At the junction V is shortened by 2 bases and J by 5 bases; bases outside the gene matches: 9. This TCR was recovered from a woman younger than 30 in good health. The chain employs TRBV2 and TRBJ2-5; 9 bases in between match TRBD2. The specimen was blood. CDR3 loop: CASSELRAGGRETQYF. The sequenced DNA is TGTGCCAGCAGTGAACTTCGGGCGGGGGGGCGCGAGACCCAGTACTTC.